This T cell receptor (beta chain) was sequenced in a study of blood T cells in healthy people across ages. General study results and limits: PBMCs that were unsorted prevented a conclusive naive versus antigen-experienced comparison.

CDR1 WNHNN and CDR2 SYGVQD come from the germline V gene (reference sequence). Trimming removed 2 bases from V and 4 bases from J, with 13 bases in between. The CDR3 extends over 15 amino acids. This clonotype has a handful of counts. Its antigen is not known. The second PCR ran roughly 6 to 12 cycles with a sample-barcoded 5' primer and J-beta primers. From the 5' RACE reads, TCRdb called clonotypes with MiXCR, one entry per CDR3 protein. Of 450,000 to 600,000 distinct CDR3 sequences listed, about 28% are singletons. This sample was shared with a second study, whose subject was T cells of mothers and their children.

The TCR comes from a boy under 10 years old in good health. This chain connects TRBV10-1 to TRBJ2-3, with D perhaps matching TRBD1 (6 bases). Sequencing input: blood. Here the CDR3 DNA reads TGCGCCAGCAGTGAGGCCTCGACAGGATCAGATACGCAGTATTTT. The encoded protein is CASSEASTGSDTQYF.